The clone carrying this T cell receptor beta chain has a handful of counts. This specimen belongs to a study of T cells after yellow fever vaccination. Trimming took off 1 base at V and 1 base at J, with 10 bases between the two ends. The CDR3 loop spans 15 amino acids. Using its own MiXCR run on the 5' RACE reads, TCRdb lists one record per CDR3 protein. The table records fewer than 450,000 distinct CDR3 sequences, roughly 8.3% of them present only once. The gene calls are TRBV12-3 or TRBV12-4 and TRBJ1-1; D perhaps matches TRBD1 (5 bases). The clonotype originates from a man aged 18 to 29 who received the YFV17D yellow fever vaccine. Material: PBMCs, obtained more than 35 days after the first yellow fever vaccination. The CDR3 here is CASSLGGHPNTEAFF. In nucleotides, the CDR3 is TGTGCCAGCAGTTTAGGCGGACATCCGAACACTGAAGCTTTCTTT.